These T cell receptor beta chains were read from a single sample in a study of CD8+ T cells in alopecia areata. The assay was immunoSEQ multiplex PCR, and TCRdb's table has in-frame clones only and misses some. The repertoire consists of roughly 210,000 clones, with approximately 47% occurring once and the leading ten covering over 2.5%. This material consisted of CD4+ T cells sorted from blood, taken at approximately week 36, from a patient treated with tofacitinib. These receptors were obtained from a human donor with alopecia areata. Each CDR3 is given with its conserved first and last residue. D genes are given only for firm matches. Clone size appears in some rows only: once, few, many, or a class for an expanded clone.

size: once; J: TRBJ1-5; V: TRBV7-2; D: TRBD1; DNA: TGTGCCAGCAGCCGGTCCAGGGGGCTCAATCAGCCCCAGCATTTT; CDR3: CASSRSRGLNQPQHF
size: -; J: TRBJ2-1; V: TRBV9; D: TRBD2; DNA: TGTGCCAGCAGCCCCCACACTAGCGGGAGTTCGAATGAGCAGTTCTTC; CDR3: CASSPHTSGSSNEQFF
size: -; J: TRBJ2-3; V: TRBV4-3; D: TRBD2; DNA: TGCGCCAGCAGTCGTAGACTAGCGGGAGGCTCAGATACGCAGTATTTT; CDR3: CASSRRLAGGSDTQYF
size: -; J: TRBJ2-7; V: TRBV25-1; D: TRBD1; DNA: TGTGCCAGCAGACAGGGGGCGGCCTACGAGCAGTACTTC; CDR3: CASRQGAAYEQYF
size: -; J: TRBJ2-4; V: TRBV11-2; D: TRBD2; DNA: TGTGCCAGCAGCTCCGGGACTAGCGGGAGGGGACTAGCCAAAAACATTCAGTACTTC; CDR3: CASSSGTSGRGLAKNIQYF
size: -; J: TRBJ1-1; V: TRBV7-9; D: TRBD1; DNA: TGTGCCAGCAGCTTAAAACTCGGACAGGTTGAAGCTTTCTTT; CDR3: CASSLKLGQVEAFF
size: few; J: TRBJ1-5; V: TRBV12-5; D: -; DNA: TGTGCCAGGGGTATGAGCAATCAGCCCCAGCATTTT; CDR3: CARGMSNQPQHF
size: few; J: TRBJ2-1; V: TRBV15; D: TRBD1; DNA: TGTGCCACCAGCAGGGACAGGAGCTCCTACAATGAGCAGTTCTTC; CDR3: CATSRDRSSYNEQFF
size: -; J: TRBJ1-2; V: TRBV9; D: TRBD1; DNA: TGTGCCAGCGACAGGGCGTCCTATGGCTACACCTTC; CDR3: CASDRASYGYTF
size: once; J: TRBJ2-7; V: TRBV7-9; D: -; DNA: TGTGCCAGCAGCTTCCTCGCCGGGGAGCAGTACTTC; CDR3: CASSFLAGEQYF
size: once; J: TRBJ1-2; V: TRBV30; D: -; DNA: TGTGCCTGGAGGCGAGCTACCTTGTCTGGCTACACCTTC; CDR3: CAWRRATLSGYTF
size: -; J: TRBJ1-3; V: TRBV14; D: -; DNA: TGTGCCAGCAGCCAAGGAGGGCCTGGAAACACCATATATTTT; CDR3: CASSQGGPGNTIYF
size: few; J: TRBJ1-1; V: TRBV30; D: TRBD1; DNA: TGTGCCTGGAGACCGGGACAGGGGGGAACTGAAGCTTTCTTT; CDR3: CAWRPGQGGTEAFF
size: -; J: TRBJ1-2; V: TRBV4-2; D: -; DNA: TGTGCCAGCAGCCAAGAGATTTCAGGCTATGGCTACACCTTC; CDR3: CASSQEISGYGYTF
size: few; J: TRBJ2-4; V: TRBV6-1; D: TRBD2; DNA: TGTGCCAGCAGCCAAGCTACCCAGCGGGAGGACATTCAGTACTTC; CDR3: CASSQATQREDIQYF
size: -; J: TRBJ2-1; V: TRBV6-5; D: TRBD2; DNA: TGTGCCAGCAGACAGCGGGAGCGGTCCTACAATGAGCAGTTCTTC; CDR3: CASRQRERSYNEQFF
size: many; J: TRBJ2-3; V: TRBV5-1; D: -; DNA: TGCGCCAGCAGCGCGGCCACTAGCCGGTTTTCAGATACGCAGTATTTT; CDR3: CASSAATSRFSDTQYF
size: -; J: TRBJ2-7; V: TRBV7-2; D: -; DNA: TGTGCCAGCAGCCCAATGGGGAACTCCTACGAGCAGTACTTC; CDR3: CASSPMGNSYEQYF
size: few; J: TRBJ2-4; V: TRBV7-2; D: -; DNA: TGTGCCAGCAGCTTCCAAGCTCTTTCGGCCAAAAACATTCAGTACTTC; CDR3: CASSFQALSAKNIQYF
size: -; J: TRBJ1-4; V: TRBV7-8; D: TRBD1; DNA: TGTGCCAGCAGCTTAGCCCGGACAGGGGCGAAACTGTTTTTT; CDR3: CASSLARTGAKLFF
size: -; J: TRBJ2-7; V: TRBV6-6; D: TRBD2; DNA: TGTGCCAGCAACAAGCGGGAGATCGGGGAGCAGTACTTC; CDR3: CASNKREIGEQYF
size: -; J: TRBJ1-5; V: TRBV2; D: -; DNA: TGTGCCAGCAGTGAGACACGGGACAGCAATCAGCCCCAGCATTTT; CDR3: CASSETRDSNQPQHF
size: -; J: TRBJ1-2; V: TRBV4-3; D: TRBD1; DNA: TGCGCCAGCAGCCAAGACGGACAGGGAATGGGCTACACCTTC; CDR3: CASSQDGQGMGYTF
size: -; J: TRBJ2-1; V: TRBV6-5; D: -; DNA: TGTGCCAGCGGACTCTTACGTGGGGAGCAGTTCTTC; CDR3: CASGLLRGEQFF
size: -; J: TRBJ2-1; V: TRBV5-4; D: TRBD2; DNA: TGTGCCAGCAGTCTTAGACTAGCGGGCAGCGTTGAGCAGTTCTTC; CDR3: CASSLRLAGSVEQFF
size: -; J: TRBJ2-1; V: TRBV27; D: -; DNA: TGTGCCAGCAGTTCAGAACGAGGTGGCGAGCAGTTCTTC; CDR3: CASSSERGGEQFF
size: -; J: TRBJ2-1; V: TRBV30; D: TRBD2; DNA: TGTGCCTGGACCCTGAGGGGACTAGCGGGACATTACAATGAGCAGTTCTTC; CDR3: CAWTLRGLAGHYNEQFF